These 18 T cell receptor beta chains came from one sample sequenced in a study of shared clonotypes between healthy human individuals (dated by TCRdb to the early 2020s). The receptor library was made with the immunoSEQ multiplex PCR assay. In TCRdb, the immuneACCESS table is reduced to in-frame sequences with V and J assigned. These tables do not hold every clone; where another copy was compared, an unresolved V gene accounts for under half, and the others remain unexplained. Present in this sample are around 940,000 clones, over 75% of which were seen just once. The top ten clones comprise 1.5% of the sample. The sample taken for sequencing was memory CD4+ T cells sorted from blood. This specimen's cell subset or site label, interpreted: CD45RA-negative fraction. The receptors stem from a man younger than 35 in good health.

The V gene is TRBV6-5, the J gene TRBJ2-1; 13 nucleotides agree with TRBD2. The germline V gene encodes CDR1 MNHEY and CDR2 SVGAGI. The V gene end was trimmed by 4 bases and the J gene end by 8 bases; junction bases not matched to a gene: 8. The CDR3 loop spans 16 amino acids. DNA of the CDR3: TGTGCCAGCAGTTCCACCGGGACTAGCGGGGTCGATGAGCAGTTCTTC. It specifies CASSSTGTSGVDEQFF.

The rearrangement joins TRBV7-2 to TRBJ2-1; TRBD2 aligns across 8 bases. Germline V gene data show CDR1 as SGHTA and CDR2 as FQGNSA. The CDR3 runs 15 residues. Germline trimming cut 3 bases from V and 0 bases from J; bases unmatched to any gene: 1. The CDR3 region is CASSFAGGSYNEQFF. The CDR3 DNA follows: TGTGCCAGCAGCTTTGCGGGAGGCTCCTACAATGAGCAGTTCTTC.

The CDR3 spells CSVFDLGTPSYNEQFF. In DNA, the CDR3 is TGCAGCGTTTTTGACCTCGGGACACCCTCCTACAATGAGCAGTTCTTC. The chain is built from TRBV29-1 and TRBJ2-1; possible D gene TRBD1, 6 bases. Trimming removed 5 bases from V and 0 bases from J, with 17 bases in between. The CDR3 is 16 residues long. The germline CDR1 and CDR2 sequences are SQVTM and ANQGSEA.

V is TRBV19 and J is TRBJ2-7; 7 bases map to TRBD1. CDR3 size: 15 residues. The V gene end was trimmed by 5 bases and the J gene end by 0 bases; junction bases not matched to a gene: 7. Germline V gene data show CDR1 as LNHDA and CDR2 as SQIVND (reference sequence). The CDR3 protein is CASSASGTVSYEQYF. DNA of the CDR3: TGTGCCAGTAGTGCCTCCGGGACAGTCTCCTACGAGCAGTACTTC.

Ten or more counts support this clone. The CDR3 region has the DNA TGTGCCAGCAGCCAAGGGACGGACCAAGAGACCCAGTACTTC. Amino acid sequence: CASSQGTDQETQYF. This chain connects TRBV4-2 to TRBJ2-5; D is ambiguous. Per the germline V gene, CDR1 is LGHNA and CDR2 is YNFKEQ. Trimming took off 1 base at V and 0 bases at J, with 6 bases between the two ends. CDR3 length equals 14 residues.

This chain links TRBV30 with TRBJ1-6; D call uncertain. The CDR3 runs to 14 residues. Germline V lookup: CDR1 GTSNPN, CDR2 SVGIG (reference sequence). V was clipped by 1 base and J by 9 bases, with 13 bases between them. CDR3 in amino acids: CAWSAEGLTSPLHF. CDR3 coding DNA: TGTGCCTGGAGTGCGGAGGGTTTAACTTCACCCCTCCACTTT. Full variable domain (remainder filled in from reference TRBV30 and TRBJ1-6): SQTIHQWPATLVQPVGSPLSLECTVEGTSNPNLYWYRQAAGRGLQLLFYSVGIGQISSEVPQNLSASRPQDRQFILSSKKLLLSDSGFYLCAWSAEGLTSPLHFGNGTRLTVT.

The chain combines TRBV30 with TRBJ1-6; D remains unclear. The ends were cut back, 1 base at V and 0 bases at J, with 10 bases in the middle. From germline, CDR1 is GTSNPN and CDR2 SVGIG (reference sequence). This CDR3 has 16 residues. For the CDR3, the DNA is TGTGCCTGGAGTGGACAACAGAGCTCCTATAATTCACCCCTCCACTTT. Translation gives CAWSGQQSSYNSPLHF. Full variable domain (missing parts from reference TRBV30 and TRBJ1-6): SQTIHQWPATLVQPVGSPLSLECTVEGTSNPNLYWYRQAAGRGLQLLFYSVGIGQISSEVPQNLSASRPQDRQFILSSKKLLLSDSGFYLCAWSGQQSSYNSPLHFGNGTRLTVT.

The chain employs TRBV6-1 and TRBJ1-4; D gene ambiguous. The CDR3 is made up of 12 amino acids. Looked up from germline, CDR1 is MNHNS and CDR2 is SASEGT. The ends were cut back, 6 bases at V and 10 bases at J, with 12 bases in the middle. CDR3 sequence reads: CASSPEVGKLFF. CDR3 coding DNA: TGTGCCAGCAGCCCCGAAGTTGGAAAACTGTTTTTT.

The V gene is TRBV5-1, the J gene TRBJ2-7; maybe TRBD2 (5 bases). V was cut by 2 bases and J by 6 bases, with 21 bases left in between. Germline CDR1 SGHRS, CDR2 YFSETQ. This CDR3 has 16 amino acids. Here the CDR3 reads CASSLSPGIGRSEQYF. DNA of the CDR3: TGCGCCAGCAGCTTAAGCCCCGGGATCGGAAGATCCGAGCAGTACTTC.

The chain joins TRBV6-1 to TRBJ2-7, with a tentative D call TRBD1 (5 bases). This CDR3 has 15 amino acids. The V end lost 8 bases, the J end lost 2 bases, and 19 bases lay between the germline ends. CDR1 MNHNS and CDR2 SASEGT come from the germline V gene. The CDR3 protein is CASYQAAGKTYEQYF. The CDR3, as DNA: TGTGCCAGCTATCAGGCGGCAGGGAAGACCTACGAGCAGTACTTC.

The rearrangement links TRBV28 to TRBJ1-2, with D possibly matching TRBD1 (5 bases). The CDR3 has 13 residues. V was clipped by 4 bases and J by 7 bases, with 13 bases between them. Germline-derived CDR1 and CDR2 are MDHEN and SYDVKM. The CDR3 sequence is CASSSSTEFGYTF. Written as DNA, the CDR3 is TGTGCCAGCAGTTCATCGACAGAGTTTGGCTACACCTTC.

The rearrangement uses TRBV19 and TRBJ2-2, with a possible D match to TRBD2 (6 bases). Trimming removed 4 bases at V and 0 bases at J, with 9 bases between. Germline values: CDR1 LNHDA, CDR2 SQIVND (reference sequence). This CDR3 spans 15 amino acids. CDR3 amino acids: CASSTGLTNTGELFF. CDR3 in DNA: TGTGCCAGTAGTACGGGACTCACGAACACCGGGGAGCTGTTTTTT.

The chain has TRBV19 and TRBJ1-1, with a tentative D call TRBD1 (5 bases). The CDR3 has 16 amino acids. The V gene lost 4 bases and the J gene lost 0 bases, with 15 bases spanning the gap. Germline lookup yields CDR1 LNHDA and CDR2 SQIVND (reference sequence). The CDR3: CASSTQGRGLNTEAFF. CDR3 DNA sequence: TGTGCCAGTAGTACCCAAGGCCGGGGACTGAACACTGAAGCTTTCTTT.

This sequence joins TRBV7-2 and TRBJ1-3; 7 nucleotides align to TRBD1. V dropped 3 bases and J dropped 2; count of bases not matched to a gene: 4. CDR1 and CDR2 from the germline V gene are SGHTA and FQGNSA. CDR3 length equals 15 residues. CDR3 loop: CASSLQGTAGNTIYF. CDR3 bases: TGTGCCAGCAGCTTGCAAGGGACAGCTGGAAACACCATATATTTT.

The chain joins TRBV11-1 to TRBJ2-1; tentative D call: TRBD2 (6 bases). Germline V gene lookup returns CDR1 SGHAT and CDR2 FQDESV (reference sequence). The CDR3 has 16 residues. V dropped 1 base and J dropped 3 bases, with 13 bases sitting between them. CDR3 sequence: CASSLVGGYGYNEQFF. The CDR3, as DNA: TGTGCCAGCAGCTTAGTTGGAGGGTATGGCTACAATGAGCAGTTCTTC.

The chain couples TRBV5-1 to TRBJ2-3, with 7 bases fitting TRBD1. V shed 4 bases, J shed 2 bases, and the junction held 10 bases outside the gene matches. The CDR3 consists of 16 residues. Germline V gives CDR1 SGHRS, CDR2 YFSETQ. CDR3 in amino acids: CASSPQTGSPTDTQYF. CDR3 bases: TGCGCCAGCAGCCCTCAGACAGGGTCCCCCACAGATACGCAGTATTTT.

This clone was counted between two and nine times. The chain carries TRBV7-2 and TRBJ2-4; TRBD2 matches at 8 bases. Germline loops: CDR1 SGHTA, CDR2 FQGNSA. V dropped 5 bases and J dropped 12; count of bases not matched to a gene: 3. This CDR3 has 11 residues. The CDR3 sequence: CASSAGRDQYF. The CDR3 nucleotides are TGTGCCAGCAGCGCCGGGAGGGATCAGTACTTC.

The chain employs TRBV29-1 and TRBJ2-7, with 7 bases lining up with TRBD2. The germline gives CDR1 SQVTM, CDR2 ANQGSEA. Unmatched junction bases numbered 8, after V lost 5 bases and J lost 1 base. CDR3 length: 14 amino acids. The CDR3 here is CSVQLSGLSYEQYF. CDR3 nucleotide sequence: TGCAGCGTTCAACTTAGCGGGCTATCCTACGAGCAGTACTTC.